This TCR beta chain was found in a study of PD-1 blockade in mismatch repair-deficient tumors. Study background: Enrolled about 2013-2017, patients had progressing, pretreated mismatch repair-deficient cancers of 12 to 13 types.

Of note for this clone: Its antigen remains unknown.

Sequencing was performed with immunoSEQ multiplex PCR; in TCRdb, only in-frame clones are kept and a portion is missing. In the table there are some 66,000 clones, 70% to 90% of which are singletons. Every patient had mismatch repair deficiency by PCR or immunohistochemistry. Points from the study as a whole: Tumor-resident clones, often absent from pretreatment blood, expanded after pembrolizumab and then contracted.

Germline CDR1 reads SEHNR; CDR2 reads FQNEAQ (reference sequence). Trimming left V 1 base short and J 2 bases short, with 15 bases between. This CDR3 comprises 16 residues. Sequenced here: peripheral blood, sampled 52 weeks after starting pembrolizumab. This sequence joins TRBV7-9 and TRBJ2-7; maybe TRBD1 (6 bases). This clonotype was obtained from an adult with mismatch repair-deficient cancer. The CDR3 here is CASSLVGQGIPYEQYF. CDR3 coding DNA: TGTGCCAGCAGCTTAGTAGGGCAGGGGATTCCCTACGAGCAGTACTTC.